Following are 10 T cell receptor beta chains from one sample sequenced in a study of control samples from healthy donors and cancer patients. Repertoires were generated with immunoSEQ multiplex PCR, while TCRdb's copy carries only in-frame clones and drops some. The table includes some 150,000 clones, approximately 94% detected once. What was sequenced was PBMCs. The receptors here all came from a man in his 60s with colorectal cancer.

The chain combines TRBV3-1 (or the pseudogene TRBV3-2) with TRBJ1-2; 10 bases match TRBD1. CDR1 is LGHDT and CDR2 is YNNKEL in the germline V gene (reference sequence). Unmatched junction bases numbered 11, after V lost 0 bases and J lost 4 bases. The CDR3 runs to 18 residues. CDR3 residues: CASSQDRDRGRTAYGYTF. The CDR3, as DNA: TGTGCCAGCAGCCAAGACCGGGACAGGGGTAGGACCGCCTATGGCTACACCTTC.

V and J are TRBV9 and TRBJ2-1; perhaps TRBD2 as D (5 bases). The germline CDR1 and CDR2 sequences are SGDLS and YYNGEE. Trimming removed 0 bases at V and 0 bases at J, with 7 bases between. The CDR3 has 15 residues. This CDR3 reads CASSVGGYSYNEQFF. DNA for the CDR3: TGTGCCAGCAGCGTAGGCGGGTACTCCTACAATGAGCAGTTCTTC.

The chain couples TRBV7-8 to TRBJ1-3; 10 bases map to TRBD1. CDR1 and CDR2 from the germline V gene are SGHVS and FQNEAQ. Unmatched junction bases numbered 3, after V lost 0 bases and J lost 4 bases. CDR3 length equals 16 residues. The DNA of the CDR3 is TGTGCCAGCAGCTTAGCCCCGGACAGGGGGGGAAACACCATATATTTT. It yields the protein CASSLAPDRGGNTIYF.

V usage is TRBV3-1 (or the pseudogene TRBV3-2) and J usage is TRBJ1-2, with D hard to call. V shed 3 bases and J shed 6 bases, with 8 bases lying between them. This CDR3 comprises 12 residues. Germline V lookup: CDR1 LGHDT, CDR2 YNNKEL (reference sequence). This CDR3 is CASSHHSDGYTF. The DNA of the CDR3 is TGTGCCAGCAGCCACCATTCAGATGGCTACACCTTC.

The chain links TRBV4-3 to TRBJ2-7; no clear D gene. Germline values: CDR1 LGHNA, CDR2 YSLEER. The length of the CDR3 is 15 residues. The germline V and J ends were trimmed by 0 bases and 0 bases, with 9 bases remaining between them. CDR3 region: CASSQDPSPSYEQYF. As DNA, the CDR3 is TGCGCCAGCAGCCAAGACCCGAGCCCCTCCTACGAGCAGTACTTC.

The V call is TRBV9, the J call TRBJ2-3; weak D call: TRBD1 (6 bases). CDR1 is SGDLS, CDR2 YYNGEE, per germline. The V end lost 0 bases, the J end lost 1 base, and 6 bases lay between the germline ends. The CDR3 contains 14 residues. The CDR3 loop reads CASSVGQGTDTQYF. The CDR3 DNA is TGTGCCAGCAGCGTAGGACAGGGCACAGATACGCAGTATTTT.

V is TRBV20-1 and J is TRBJ2-5; the match to TRBD2 covers 8 bases. CDR3 length: 11 residues. Germline CDR1 and CDR2: DFQATT and SNEGSKA (reference sequence). The CDR3 loop reads CTGGLGETQYF. CDR3 DNA sequence: TGCACGGGGGGGCTGGGAGAGACCCAGTACTTC.

The chain employs TRBV24-1 and TRBJ1-5, with D unclear. The germline V and J ends were trimmed by 1 base and 4 bases, with 10 bases remaining between them. This CDR3 has 15 amino acids. CDR1 and CDR2 from the germline V gene are KGHDR and SFDVKD. The CDR3 coding sequence is TGTGCCACCAGTGATTTCTCAGCGGGTAATCAGCCCCAGCATTTT. Translation: CATSDFSAGNQPQHF.

V and J are TRBV2 and TRBJ1-4; 8 bases align to TRBD1. Trimming took 8 bases from V and 0 from J; bases not matched to a gene: 5. Per the germline V gene, CDR1 is SNHLY and CDR2 is FYNNEI. The CDR3 spans 15 residues. CDR3 sequence (DNA): TGTGCCAGCTCCGGACAGGGTGCAACTAATGAAAAACTGTTTTTT. Translation gives CASSGQGATNEKLFF.

The chain combines TRBV30 with TRBJ1-1; D is unclear. This CDR3 has 12 amino acids. The germline gives CDR1 GTSNPN, CDR2 SVGIG (reference sequence). V was shortened by 0 bases and J by 7 bases, with 9 bases between the two germline ends. CDR3 region: CAWSVPGSEAFF. CDR3 bases: TGTGCCTGGAGTGTACCTGGGAGTGAAGCTTTCTTT.